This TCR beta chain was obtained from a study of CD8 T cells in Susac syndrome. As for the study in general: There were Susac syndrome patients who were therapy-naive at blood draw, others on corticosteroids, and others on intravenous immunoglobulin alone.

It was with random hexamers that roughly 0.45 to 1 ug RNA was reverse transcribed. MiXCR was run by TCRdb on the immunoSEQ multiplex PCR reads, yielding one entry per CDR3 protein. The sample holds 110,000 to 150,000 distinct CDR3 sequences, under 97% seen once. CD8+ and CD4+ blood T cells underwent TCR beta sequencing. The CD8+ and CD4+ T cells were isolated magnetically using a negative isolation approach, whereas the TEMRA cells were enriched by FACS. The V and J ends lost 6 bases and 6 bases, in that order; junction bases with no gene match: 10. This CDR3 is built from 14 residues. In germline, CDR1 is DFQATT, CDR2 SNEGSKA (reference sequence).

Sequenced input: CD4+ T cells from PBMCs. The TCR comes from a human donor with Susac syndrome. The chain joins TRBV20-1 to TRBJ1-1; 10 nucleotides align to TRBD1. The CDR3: CSAPKPGTGAEAFF. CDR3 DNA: TGCAGTGCCCCGAAGCCTGGGACAGGGGCTGAAGCTTTCTTT.